One and the same sample provided the 6 T cell receptor beta chains below, sequenced in a study of OX40 agonist ivuxolimab in advanced cancers. Produced via immunoSEQ multiplex PCR; TCRdb's table is partial and in-frame only. The table shows approximately 90,000 clones, with 91% occurring only once. The specimen comprised CD4+ or CD8+ T cells sorted from blood, sampled in a trial of the OX40 agonist ivuxolimab. These receptors all come from an adult with an advanced solid tumor such as melanoma, head and neck, liver or kidney cancer.

This clone was seen a single time. CDR3 protein: CSVEKGTDYGYTF. The CDR3 DNA sequence: TGCAGCGTTGAAAAGGGAACGGACTATGGCTACACCTTC. The V and J genes are TRBV29-1 and TRBJ1-2; no clear D gene. Germline lookup yields CDR1 SQVTM and CDR2 ANQGSEA. The V gene lost 2 bases and the J gene lost 3 bases, with 10 bases spanning the gap. The CDR3 is made up of 13 amino acids.

The CDR3 sequence: CASSRSGQGTYEQYF. The CDR3 DNA sequence: TGTGCCAGCAGCCGGTCGGGACAGGGAACCTACGAGCAGTACTTC. This rearrangement joins TRBV4-2 to TRBJ2-7; the match to TRBD1 covers 9 bases. This CDR3 contains 15 residues. CDR1 and CDR2 (germline): LGHNA, YNFKEQ. J was trimmed by 2 bases and V by 4 bases; bases with no gene match: 6.

J is TRBJ1-1 and V is TRBV10-3; the match to TRBD1 covers 7 bases. V trimming: 3 bases; J trimming: 3 bases; junction bases outside the gene matches: 4. The CDR3 has 14 residues. The germline CDR1 and CDR2 sequences are ENHRY and SYGVKD. In DNA form, the CDR3 reads TGTGCCATCAGTGATCGAGGGGGCGACACTGAAGCTTTCTTT. It yields the protein CAISDRGGDTEAFF.

V usage is TRBV5-1 and J usage is TRBJ1-2; 10 positions match TRBD1. Germline CDR1 SGHRS, CDR2 YFSETQ. V gave up 4 bases and J gave up 6 bases; unmatched junction bases: 3. CDR3 size: 13 residues. The CDR3 coding sequence is TGCGCCAGCAGCCCGGACAGGGGGGATGGCTACACCTTC. It codes for CASSPDRGDGYTF.

This chain connects TRBV28 to TRBJ2-7; 7 bases line up with TRBD2. From germline, CDR1 is MDHEN and CDR2 SYDVKM. CDR3 size: 12 residues. Trimming took 11 bases from V and 0 from J; bases not matched to a gene: 4. DNA for the CDR3: TGTGCCGGCGGGAGTAGCTCCTACGAGCAGTACTTC. This encodes CAGGSSSYEQYF.

The chain combines TRBV4-1 with TRBJ2-2, with D possibly matching TRBD2 (5 bases). CDR1 and CDR2 (germline): MGHRA, YSYEKL. V was trimmed by 3 bases and J by 5 bases, leaving 13 bases between them. This CDR3 spans 15 amino acids. This chain's CDR3 is CASSHPGRTTGELFF. The CDR3, as DNA: TGCGCCAGCAGCCATCCTGGACGGACTACCGGGGAGCTGTTTTTT.